The text below deals with one T cell receptor (beta chain). Its antigen is currently not known. Base quality data are lacking; no much larger clone is found one base away. The data derive from a study of T cell responses to AZD1222 COVID-19 vaccine (dated by TCRdb to the early 2020s). As for the study more broadly: TCR sequencing covered over 230 trial participants: 200 to 220 given two doses of AZD1222 and 26 given two doses of MenACWY control vaccine. Trial participants were enrolled by age into 18-55, 56-69 and 70-plus year subgroups, with 148, 28 and 57 TCR-sequenced participants respectively.

Beyond this particular receptor, the publication reports: Reportedly, almost half of the unique spike-specific TCRs recognized epitopes lying outside the regions that are mutated in the B.1.351 and B.1.1.7 variants. The 56-69-year group was small, and its depth increase did not reach significance, likely because of low power. Conclusions about previously exposed vaccinees were limited because only 6 or 7 AZD1222 recipients were SARS-CoV-2 seropositive at baseline. Participants were mostly white British, with more females than males. The authors suggested clonal diversity may have been underestimated. The vaccine-associated CD4 TCRs covered the entire spike protein, and the dominant responses fell in regions 160-218 and 743-854. Because no samples from the day 14 peak response were available, repertoires could be characterized only after the peak T cell response. A significant rise in spike-specific TCR breadth and depth was observed after two AZD1222 doses relative to day 0 and relative to MenACWY recipients.

The CDR3 regions of human TCRbeta chains were analyzed by immunosequencing. Processing in the source paper ran as follows. Repertoire TCRs were matched against a reference library of SARS-CoV-2-specific TCRs generated with the MIRA antigen-specificity platform. Breadth meant the fraction of unique TCRs that were SARS-CoV-2-associated, whereas depth meant the fraction of total T cells that were SARS-CoV-2-associated. Using the MIRA data, every spike-specific TCR was mapped to the spike region that the TCR reacted to and assigned to either a CD4 or a CD8 class. Log10-transformed breadth and depth values were compared by one-way ANOVA with Sidak's multiple comparisons tests. TCRdb mirrors the immuneACCESS table, restricted to in-frame sequences. Some clones are absent from its copies; in checked studies, under half trace to an unresolved V gene, and the reason for the others is unknown. The V and J calls and the clone size are those of that table, but D and trimming were determined from the DNA. This sample comprises approximately 200,000 clones, roughly 90% of them detected only once. The top ten clonotypes cover under 4% of the sample.

V lost 11 bases and J lost 4 bases, and the count of bases not matched to a germline gene is 20. CDR1 and CDR2 are drawn from the germline V gene: KGHDR, SFDVKD. Including cysteine and phenylalanine, the CDR3 has 18 amino acids. CDR3 DNA only is kept here, 54 bases in frame from base 1. The sample's time point label is to be understood as: about 28 days (+/-7) after the second vaccine dose. Because spike-specific TCR depth and breadth did not differ between the two schedules, AZD1222 recipients who got a second dose at roughly 4 weeks were pooled with those who got a second dose at roughly 12 weeks. Samples from vaccinated people were obtained from the UK trials COV001 and COV002, which included a single-blind randomized controlled phase 2/3 trial of AZD1222 (ChAdOx1 nCoV-19) in healthy adults. For TCRbeta chain sequencing, PBMC samples were collected from trial participants at day 0 and at day 28 after the second dose.

The clonotype was recovered from an adult who received the AZD1222 COVID-19 vaccine. The rearrangement joined TRBV24-1 to TRBJ2-1; TRBD2 lines up with 9 middle nucleotides. The sample here was peripheral blood, taken 28 days after the second AZD1222 dose. The DNA sequence reads TGTGCCAGAGTCTCCGGGACTAGCCACGTCGTCGGGTACAATGAGCAGTTCTTC. This translates into CARVSGTSHVVGYNEQFF.